A selection of T cell receptor beta chains follows, all from one sample in a study of control samples from healthy donors and cancer patients. Method: immunoSEQ multiplex PCR; TCRdb's copy keeps in-frame clones and lacks some. Of 35,000 to 55,000 clones listed, around 93% are singletons. Sequencing was performed on PBMCs. These receptors all stem from a woman aged 40-49 years with head and neck cancer. The CDR3 runs from the conserved cysteine through the conserved F or W. The D gene is left open where the match is weak. Some rows mark clone size as missing; the rest say once, few, many or name a class of expanded clone.

clone size	V gene	D gene	J gene	CDR3 DNA	CDR3 protein
-	TRBV11-3	-	TRBJ2-3	TGTGCCAGCAGCTTAGATCGGGACACAGATACGCAGTATTTT	CASSLDRDTDTQYF
-	TRBV19	-	TRBJ1-4	TGTGCCAGTACCTCACAACTCACTGGGGAAAAACTGTTTTTT	CASTSQLTGEKLFF
-	TRBV2	-	TRBJ2-3	TGTGCCAGCAGTGTCGAGGGGGGGAGCACAGATACGCAGTATTTT	CASSVEGGSTDTQYF
-	TRBV4-1	-	TRBJ1-4	TGCGCCAGCAGCCCTGGGAAGCTGAGGGAAAAACTGTTTTTT	CASSPGKLREKLFF
once	TRBV6-5	-	TRBJ1-5	TGTGCCAGCAGTTATGGTCAGCTAGGCCCCCAGCATTTT	CASSYGQLGPQHF
-	TRBV7-2	TRBD2	TRBJ2-5	TGTGCCAGCAGCTCACCCCTGGCTAGCGGGGGTCTTGAGACCCAGTACTTC	CASSSPLASGGLETQYF
-	TRBV19	-	TRBJ1-1	TGTGCCAGTACCCTAGGGGGGACTGAAGCTTTCTTT	CASTLGGTEAFF
-	TRBV19	-	TRBJ2-7	TGTGCCAGTAGTATAGGGACAGAAGACGAGCAGTACTTC	CASSIGTEDEQYF
-	TRBV29-1	-	TRBJ1-1	TGCAGCGTTTCCCTCAGGAACACTGAAGCTTTCTTT	CSVSLRNTEAFF
-	TRBV7-9	-	TRBJ2-2	TGTGCCAGCAGCTTAGCGGGCGGGGAGCTGTTTTTT	CASSLAGGELFF
-	TRBV6-1	-	TRBJ1-2	TGTGCCAGCAGTGGGAAGCCAGGGACGTCTTCCTCCTATGGCTACACCTTC	CASSGKPGTSSSYGYTF
-	TRBV30	-	TRBJ1-2	TGTGCCTGGAGTTTCTCGAAAACCGGTGGCTACACCTTC	CAWSFSKTGGYTF
-	TRBV5-5	TRBD1	TRBJ2-7	TGTGCCAGCCTACCGGGACAGGGGGGATACGAGCAGTACTTC	CASLPGQGGYEQYF
-	TRBV4-1	-	TRBJ2-1	TGCGCCAGCAGCCAAGATGCTAGTTGGAATGAGCAGTTCTTC	CASSQDASWNEQFF
-	TRBV12-3/TRBV12-4	TRBD1	TRBJ1-1	TGTGCCAGCAAACACAGGGGAGAGGCTTTCTTT	CASKHRGEAFF
once	TRBV6-4	-	TRBJ1-6	TGTGCCAGCAGTGACTCTCGGGGACAAGGGAGGAATTCACCCCTCCACTTT	CASSDSRGQGRNSPLHF
-	TRBV5-1	-	TRBJ2-1	TGCGCCAGCAGCTTGAGGGATGAGCAGTTCTTC	CASSLRDEQFF
-	TRBV28	-	TRBJ1-6	TGTGCCAGCAGGATGACACGGATTCGGTTTAAAAGCTCCTATAATTCACCCCTCCACTTT	CASRMTRIRFKSSYNSPLHF
-	TRBV28	-	TRBJ2-5	TGTGCCAGCAGCTCACGTCGTCGCCCTAACCAAGAGACCCAGTACTTC	CASSSRRRPNQETQYF
-	TRBV20-1	-	TRBJ1-2	TGCAGTGCTAGTTTAGGGACGCCGGGTTTCGGCTACACCTTC	CSASLGTPGFGYTF
once	TRBV5-1	-	TRBJ2-5	TGCGCCAGCAGCTTGGCCAGGGGGGGTAGAGAGACCCAGTACTTC	CASSLARGGRETQYF
-	TRBV7-9	TRBD1	TRBJ1-1	TGTGCCAGCAGCGGCAGGGGGGGGCTAAACACTGAAGCTTTCTTT	CASSGRGGLNTEAFF
-	TRBV7-9	-	TRBJ2-1	TGTGCCAGCAGCCCCGGGGGCGTCAGCTCCTACAATGAGCAGTTCTTC	CASSPGGVSSYNEQFF
-	TRBV12-5	-	TRBJ2-1	TGTGCTAGTGGTTTGGTTGCAGCGGACGAGTACAATGAGCAGTTCTTC	CASGLVAADEYNEQFF
-	TRBV5-4	-	TRBJ2-3	TGTGCCAGCAGCTTTTCGGCGGCCACAGATACGCAGTATTTT	CASSFSAATDTQYF
-	TRBV10-1	-	TRBJ2-1	TGCGCCAGCAGTGAGTACGCTGCTACCGGGGGCAATGAGCAGTTCTTC	CASSEYAATGGNEQFF
few	TRBV6-5	-	TRBJ2-1	TGTGCCAGCAGTTGGGCCTCTAATGAGCAGTTCTTC	CASSWASNEQFF
-	TRBV6-1	-	TRBJ1-5	TGTGCCAGCAGTGAATTAGGCCAGCCCGATCAGCCCCAGCATTTT	CASSELGQPDQPQHF
-	TRBV14	-	TRBJ2-7	TGTGCCAGCAGCCAAGTTTCACAGAGCTCCTACGAGCAGTACTTC	CASSQVSQSSYEQYF
-	TRBV6-5	-	TRBJ2-5	TGTGCCAGCCTGGACCTATCTCAAGAGACCCAGTACTTC	CASLDLSQETQYF
-	TRBV11-3	-	TRBJ2-7	TGTGCCAGCAGCCAGGGGGGGGCCCTCGTCTACGAGCAGTACTTC	CASSQGGALVYEQYF
-	TRBV30	-	TRBJ1-2	TGTGCCTGGAAGAGGCTTACTAACTATGGCTACACCTTC	CAWKRLTNYGYTF
once	TRBV27	-	TRBJ1-4	TGTGCCAGCAGTTTAACCCCGAGGGTCGGAGCTAATGAAAAACTGTTTTTT	CASSLTPRVGANEKLFF
-	TRBV29-1	TRBD1	TRBJ1-5	TGCAGCGTCCTGACAGGGGGCAATCAGCCCCAGCATTTT	CSVLTGGNQPQHF